This TCR beta chain comes out of a study of T cell repertoires in cytomegalovirus infection. Study background: Evidence of both CMV infection and a matching HLA type came from public TCR beta signatures.

Each CDR3 protein gets one entry after TCRdb re-called the reads with MiXCR. This table holds roughly 87,000 distinct CDR3 sequences, 25% to 35% found once. Overall study results and limits: The response measured ex vivo was dominated by TCR beta clonotypes (HLA-C-restricted and CMV-specific).

In regard to this clonotype: Its antigen is unknown.

The TCR originated in a human donor in good health (CMV status not recorded). Some clones in this sample may be carry-over from other donors' samples. This sample comprised CD8+ T cells from cultured PBMCs, obtained from culture after CMV antigen stimulation.

CDR3 protein: CASSEQGGYNEQFF. The CDR3 DNA sequence: TGTGCCAGCAGTGAACAGGGAGGCTACAATGAGCAGTTCTTC. The chain carries TRBV6-1 and TRBJ2-1; D may be TRBD2 (6 bases). Trimming took 2 bases from V and 3 from J, leaving 8 bases between them. This CDR3 is 14 amino acids long. CDR1 MNHNS and CDR2 SASEGT come from the germline V gene.